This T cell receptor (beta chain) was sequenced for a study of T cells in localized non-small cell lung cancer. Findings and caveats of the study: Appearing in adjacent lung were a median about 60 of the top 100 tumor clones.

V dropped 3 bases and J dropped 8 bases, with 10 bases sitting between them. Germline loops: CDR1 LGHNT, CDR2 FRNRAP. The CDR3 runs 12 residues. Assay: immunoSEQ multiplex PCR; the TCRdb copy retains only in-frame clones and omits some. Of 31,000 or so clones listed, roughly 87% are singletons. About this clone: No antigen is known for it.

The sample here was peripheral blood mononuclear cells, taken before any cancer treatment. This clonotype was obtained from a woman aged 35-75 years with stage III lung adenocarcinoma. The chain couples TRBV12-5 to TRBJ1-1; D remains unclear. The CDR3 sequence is CASGFPGREAFF. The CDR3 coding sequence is TGTGCTAGTGGTTTCCCCGGGCGAGAAGCTTTCTTT.